This T cell receptor beta chain was sequenced in a study of blood T cell repertoires in COVID-19. Germline V lookup: CDR1 SGHKS, CDR2 YYEKEE (reference sequence). This CDR3 spans 13 amino acids. V was pared by 1 base and J by 5 bases, with 2 bases of the junction left unmatched. Sequencing was performed with immunoSEQ multiplex PCR; in TCRdb, only in-frame clones are kept and a portion is missing. The table includes roughly 410,000 clones, 87% detected once. This chain joins TRBV5-5 and TRBJ1-1; 7 bases fit TRBD1. The sequenced material came from peripheral blood. This sequence was found in a woman aged 55-70 years with COVID-19, enrolled during active disease. The DNA of the CDR3 is TGTGCCAGCAGCTTGACAGGGGCGACTGAAGCTTTCTTT. As protein: CASSLTGATEAFF.